The T cell receptor (beta chain) under discussion was sequenced for a study of T cell repertoires and HLA-DP antigens. The overall study: Sorted CD137+CD4+ samples averaged around 200 ng DNA; pre-culture CD4+ samples, 1,200 ng.

Germline loops: CDR1 SGHAT, CDR2 FQNNGV. Trimming took off 2 bases at V and 0 bases at J, with 8 bases between the two ends. CDR3 size: 15 residues. In the case of this clone: Its antigen is still unknown.

The method was immunoSEQ multiplex PCR; TCRdb's version includes in-frame clones alone and lacks a portion of them. The sample consists of 75,000 to 90,000 clones, about 89% of them appearing once. This receptor was identified in a man in his fifties in good health and CMV-seronegative. The sample was CD4+ T cells from PBMCs. The chain links TRBV11-2 to TRBJ1-3; possible D gene TRBD1, 6 bases. CDR3 bases: TGTGCCAGCAGCTTAAGGGGGACCTCTGGAAACACCATATATTTT. This gives the protein CASSLRGTSGNTIYF.